The rows below give T cell receptor beta chains drawn from one sample of a study of shared clonotypes between healthy human individuals. TCRdb's copy holds only in-frame clones and misses some; the assay was immunoSEQ multiplex PCR. The table has about 2.5 million clones, roughly 92% seen once. Sequenced sample: naive CD4+ T cells from PBMCs. The receptors stem from a man aged 18 to 29 in good health. Some clones in this sample may be carry-over from other donors' samples. The CDR3 runs from the conserved cysteine through the conserved F or W. A D gene is named only where the DNA matches it firmly. Rows give clone size only sometimes, using once, few, many, or a class for an expanded clone.

size	V	D	J	DNA	CDR3
.	TRBV5-1	.	TRBJ1-1	TGCGCCAGCAGCTTGGGACCCACTGAAGCTTTCTTT	CASSLGPTEAFF
.	TRBV6-5	.	TRBJ1-1	TGTGCCAGCAGTTATGAGTCAGGGAGAGCTTTCTTT	CASSYESGRAFF
.	TRBV6-1	.	TRBJ2-7	TGTGCCAGCATGACTGTGTCTCCCTACGAGCAGTACTTC	CASMTVSPYEQYF
once	TRBV25-1	.	TRBJ2-1	TGTGCCAGCAGTGGTTTTATAGGGAGCGGGCCTTACAATGAGCAGTTCTTC	CASSGFIGSGPYNEQFF
.	TRBV9	.	TRBJ1-2	TGTGCCAGCAGCCCGAACCGCTATGGCTACACCTTC	CASSPNRYGYTF
.	TRBV7-9	TRBD1	TRBJ2-1	TGTGCCAGCAGCGAGAAACAGGGGGCGTTCTTC	CASSEKQGAFF
.	TRBV11-2	TRBD2	TRBJ2-7	TGTGCCAGCAGCCCCCGGGGGGGGGCTACCTACGAGCAGTACTTC	CASSPRGGATYEQYF
.	TRBV5-4	TRBD2	TRBJ2-1	TGTGCCAGCATGCTAGCGGGTACGATCTCCTACAATGAGCAGTTCTTC	CASMLAGTISYNEQFF
.	TRBV28	.	TRBJ2-7	TGTGCCAGCAGTCCCCCTAGGGTCGAGCAGTACTTC	CASSPPRVEQYF
.	TRBV6-5	TRBD1	TRBJ2-1	TGTGCCAGCAGATGGGACAGGGAGATGGGAGAGCAGTTCTTC	CASRWDREMGEQFF
.	TRBV11-2	.	TRBJ2-2	TGTGCCAGCAGCCCAGAGGTCCAGGCCCTGAACACCGGGGAGCTGTTTTTT	CASSPEVQALNTGELFF
once	TRBV27	.	TRBJ2-3	TGTGCCAGCAGTGATTTGGGGGCGACAGATACGCAGTATTTT	CASSDLGATDTQYF
.	TRBV6-5	TRBD2	TRBJ2-7	TGTGCCAGCAGTTACGGGAGGGACTTCCTATCCTACGAGCAGTACTTC	CASSYGRDFLSYEQYF
.	TRBV6-5	.	TRBJ2-3	TGTGCCAGCAGTTACTCTTGGGGCACAGAGTCGGATACGCAGTATTTT	CASSYSWGTESDTQYF
once	TRBV28	TRBD2	TRBJ2-1	TGTGCCAGCAGTTTAGGCCTAGCGGGAGTGGATGAGCAGTTCTTC	CASSLGLAGVDEQFF
.	TRBV25-1	.	TRBJ2-3	TGTGCCAGCAGTGAGCTTAGCGGAACAGATACGCAGTATTTT	CASSELSGTDTQYF
.	TRBV11-3	.	TRBJ2-5	TGTGCCAGCAGCTTCGGCAGAGGGGAAGAGACCCAGTACTTC	CASSFGRGEETQYF
.	TRBV12-2	.	TRBJ2-1	TGTGCAAGTCGCCCCGCTTCGGCGTGCCCCTACAATGAGCAGTTCTTC	CASRPASACPYNEQFF
.	TRBV6-6	TRBD2	TRBJ2-1	TGTGCCAGCAGTCCCAGCGGGAGCTCCTACAATGAGCAGTTCTTC	CASSPSGSSYNEQFF
.	TRBV6-4	.	TRBJ1-5	TGTGCCAGCAGTGCAGGGGAAGAACAGCCCCAGCATTTT	CASSAGEEQPQHF
.	TRBV28	.	TRBJ2-7	TGTGCCAGCAGCACCTCCGGGACAAAAATATACGAGCAGTACTTC	CASSTSGTKIYEQYF
.	TRBV27	.	TRBJ2-3	TGTGCCAGCAGCAACAGGGATACTAGCACAGATACGCAGTATTTT	CASSNRDTSTDTQYF
.	TRBV4-1	.	TRBJ2-7	TGCGCCAGCAGCCATCCCTTGGAGTCCTACGAGCAGTACTTC	CASSHPLESYEQYF
.	TRBV19	TRBD1	TRBJ1-2	TGTGCCAGTAGCGATACAGGGGAGGGCTATGGCTACACCTTC	CASSDTGEGYGYTF
.	TRBV9	.	TRBJ1-2	TGTGCCAGCAGCGTCGGGCAGAACTATGGCTACACCTTC	CASSVGQNYGYTF
.	TRBV2	.	TRBJ1-2	TGTGCCAGCAGGGGGCTTAAGGACAGCTCCCCTATAAGGAGGACCTTC	CASRGLKDSSPIRRTF
.	TRBV7-2	.	TRBJ2-3	TGTGCCAGCAGCTTAAGTGATGGAATGGGAAGCACAGATACGCAGTATTTT	CASSLSDGMGSTDTQYF
.	TRBV28	TRBD2	TRBJ2-5	TGTGCCAGCATCACCGCGGGGGGCCAAGAGACCCAGTACTTC	CASITAGGQETQYF
.	TRBV18	TRBD1	TRBJ1-1	TGTGCCAGCTCACTGGGGACAGGTGAAGCTTTCTTT	CASSLGTGEAFF
.	TRBV5-1	TRBD2	TRBJ2-5	TGCGCCAGCAGCTTGCGGCGGGAGGGCCGGAAGTGGCAAGAGACCCAGTACTTC	CASSLRREGRKWQETQYF
.	TRBV28	.	TRBJ2-2	TGTGCCAGCAGAGAAGGGAACACCGGGGAGCTGTTTTTT	CASREGNTGELFF
once	TRBV28	.	TRBJ2-1	TGTGCCACCGCAGCGCGGGTCGGATGGAATGAGCAGTTCTTC	CATAARVGWNEQFF
.	TRBV7-9	TRBD1	TRBJ1-1	TGTGCCAGCAGCTTATGGACAGGGGGGATGACTGAAGCTTTCTTT	CASSLWTGGMTEAFF
.	TRBV6-5	.	TRBJ2-7	TGTGCCAGCAGTGCGGTCCGACGGCGATACGAGCAGTACTTC	CASSAVRRRYEQYF
.	TRBV7-2	.	TRBJ2-7	TGTGCCAGCAGCTCGTGGGACATGCACTACGAGCAGTACTTC	CASSSWDMHYEQYF
.	TRBV5-4	TRBD2	TRBJ2-7	TGTGCCAGCAGCCCCGGGACTACCTACGAGCAGTACTTC	CASSPGTTYEQYF
.	TRBV2	TRBD1	TRBJ2-1	TGTGCCAGCAGCAAACAGGGGGAGCAGTTCTTC	CASSKQGEQFF
.	TRBV5-8	.	TRBJ2-3	TGTGCCAGCAGCTTTTTTCGCGGAGACACAGATACGCAGTATTTT	CASSFFRGDTDTQYF
.	TRBV19	.	TRBJ2-1	TGTGCCAGTAGTATTCAGCATACCCCAGATGAGCAGTTCTTC	CASSIQHTPDEQFF
.	TRBV6-5	.	TRBJ2-7	TGTGCCAGCACTTCTTCCGGGGTCCTTTACGAGCAGTACTTC	CASTSSGVLYEQYF
.	TRBV18	TRBD2	TRBJ2-2	TGTGCCAGCTCTCCTACAGCGGGAGGACCCTCCACCGGGGAGCTGTTTTTT	CASSPTAGGPSTGELFF
.	TRBV5-1	.	TRBJ2-7	TGCGCCAGCAGCTGGGAAGACTCCTACGAGCAGTACTTC	CASSWEDSYEQYF
.	TRBV7-9	TRBD2	TRBJ2-7	TGTGCCAGCAGCTTACGGGGGACTACAAGCGAGAAAACCTACGAGCAGTACTTC	CASSLRGTTSEKTYEQYF
.	TRBV28	.	TRBJ2-2	TGTGCCAGCATTCGGGATCCGGCGGGGGAGCTGTTTTTT	CASIRDPAGELFF
.	TRBV27	.	TRBJ1-1	TGTGCCAGCAGTCAAATCAGGGAACTCGTGGCTGGCCGATTGAACACTGAAGCTTTCTTT	CASSQIRELVAGRLNTEAFF
.	TRBV6-5	TRBD2	TRBJ2-7	TGTGCCAGCAGCAGGTTGACTAGCGGGGTGTACGAGCAGTACTTC	CASSRLTSGVYEQYF
.	TRBV28	.	TRBJ1-2	TGTGCCAGCAGATCCTCCCTGGATTATGGCTACACCTTC	CASRSSLDYGYTF